The clone carrying this T cell receptor beta chain has only a few counts. Its specificity is unknown. This entry is derived from a study of a mutant IDH1 vaccine in newly diagnosed glioma. Study-wide context: Patients came in for eight vaccinations, in weeks 1, 3, 5, 7, 11, 15, 19 and 23. Treated patients comprised roughly 60% males and around 38% females, mean age about 40 years. Whole-study findings and limits: Vaccine-induced immune responses were detected in about 93% of patients.

Sequencing was performed with immunoSEQ multiplex PCR; in TCRdb, only in-frame clones are kept and a portion is missing. Here the sample spans about 60,000 clones, about four fifths being singletons. This CDR3 spans 13 amino acids. CDR1 is SNHLY, CDR2 FYNNEI, per germline. V lost 5 bases, J lost 3 bases, and 10 bases lay in between. Time point noted: week 11, during vaccination. Every vaccine dose comprised 300 ug of mutant IDH1 20-mer peptide plus topical imiquimod. This clonotype was sampled from a man aged 30-40 years with glioma. This specimen consisted of PBMCs, obtained from a glioma patient whose treatment included an IDH1 peptide vaccine. This chain connects TRBV2 to TRBJ1-1; D is ambiguous. CDR3 amino acids: CASSLRWDTEAFF. CDR3 DNA: TGTGCCAGCAGTCTTCGATGGGACACTGAAGCTTTCTTT.